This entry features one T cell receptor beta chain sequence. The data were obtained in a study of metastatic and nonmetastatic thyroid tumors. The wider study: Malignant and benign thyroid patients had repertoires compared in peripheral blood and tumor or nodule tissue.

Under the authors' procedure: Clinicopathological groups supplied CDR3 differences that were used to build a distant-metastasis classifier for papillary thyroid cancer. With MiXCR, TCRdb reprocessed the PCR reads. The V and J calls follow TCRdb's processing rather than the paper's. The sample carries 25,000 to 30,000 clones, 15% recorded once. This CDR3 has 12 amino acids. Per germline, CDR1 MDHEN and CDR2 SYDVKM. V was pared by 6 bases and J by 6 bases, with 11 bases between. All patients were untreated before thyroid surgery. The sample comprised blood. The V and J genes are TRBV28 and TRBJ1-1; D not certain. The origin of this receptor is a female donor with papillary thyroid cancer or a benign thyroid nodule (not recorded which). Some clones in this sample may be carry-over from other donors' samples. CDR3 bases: TGTGCCAGCAGCCTCACGTGGGCTGAAGCTTTCTTT. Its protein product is CASSLTWAEAFF.